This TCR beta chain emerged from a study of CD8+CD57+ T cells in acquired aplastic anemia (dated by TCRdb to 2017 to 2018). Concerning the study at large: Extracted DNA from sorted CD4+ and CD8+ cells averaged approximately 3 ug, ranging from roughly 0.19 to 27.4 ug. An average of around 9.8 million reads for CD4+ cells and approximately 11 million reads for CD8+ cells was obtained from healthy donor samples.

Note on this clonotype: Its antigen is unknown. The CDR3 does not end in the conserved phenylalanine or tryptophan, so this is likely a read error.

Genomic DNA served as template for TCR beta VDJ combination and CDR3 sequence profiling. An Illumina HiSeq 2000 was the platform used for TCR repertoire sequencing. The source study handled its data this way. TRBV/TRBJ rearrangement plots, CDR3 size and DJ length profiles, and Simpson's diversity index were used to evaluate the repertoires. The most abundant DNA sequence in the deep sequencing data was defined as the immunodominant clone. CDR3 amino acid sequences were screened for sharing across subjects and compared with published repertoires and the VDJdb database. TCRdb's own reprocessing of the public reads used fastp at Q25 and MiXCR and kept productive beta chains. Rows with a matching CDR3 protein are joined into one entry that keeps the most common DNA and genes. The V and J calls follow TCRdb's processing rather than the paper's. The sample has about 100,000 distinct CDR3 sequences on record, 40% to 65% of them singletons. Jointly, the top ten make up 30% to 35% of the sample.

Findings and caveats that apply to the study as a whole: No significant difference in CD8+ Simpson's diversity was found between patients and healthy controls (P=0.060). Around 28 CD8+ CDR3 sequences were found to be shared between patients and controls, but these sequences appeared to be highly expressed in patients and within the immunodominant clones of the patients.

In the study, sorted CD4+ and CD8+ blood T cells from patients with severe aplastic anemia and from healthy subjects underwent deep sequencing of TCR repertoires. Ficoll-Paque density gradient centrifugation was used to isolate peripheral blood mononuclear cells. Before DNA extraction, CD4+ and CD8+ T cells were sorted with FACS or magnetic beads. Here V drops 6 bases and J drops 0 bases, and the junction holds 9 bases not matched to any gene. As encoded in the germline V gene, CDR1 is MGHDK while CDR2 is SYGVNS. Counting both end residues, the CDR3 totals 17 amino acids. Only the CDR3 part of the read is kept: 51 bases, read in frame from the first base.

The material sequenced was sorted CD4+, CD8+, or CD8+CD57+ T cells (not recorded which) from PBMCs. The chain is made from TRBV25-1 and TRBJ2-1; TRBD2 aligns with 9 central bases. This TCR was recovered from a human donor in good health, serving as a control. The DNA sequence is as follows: TGTGCCAGCAGCTTAGGTAGCGGGGGCTTCTCCTACAATGAGCAGTTCCTC. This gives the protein CASSLGSGGFSYNEQFL.